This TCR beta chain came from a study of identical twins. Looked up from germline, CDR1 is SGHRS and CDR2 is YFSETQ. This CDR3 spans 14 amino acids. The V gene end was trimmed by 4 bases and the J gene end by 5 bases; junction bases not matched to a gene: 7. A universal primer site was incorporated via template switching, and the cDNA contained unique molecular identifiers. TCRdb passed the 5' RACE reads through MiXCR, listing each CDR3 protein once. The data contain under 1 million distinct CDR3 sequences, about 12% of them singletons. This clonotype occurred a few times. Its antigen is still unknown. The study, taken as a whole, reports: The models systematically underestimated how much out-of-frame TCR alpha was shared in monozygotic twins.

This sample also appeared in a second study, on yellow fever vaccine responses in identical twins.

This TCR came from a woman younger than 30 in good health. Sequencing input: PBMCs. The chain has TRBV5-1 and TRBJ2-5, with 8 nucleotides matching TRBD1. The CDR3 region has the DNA TGCGCCAGCAGCCATGGACAGGGCGGGGAGACCCAGTACTTC. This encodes CASSHGQGGETQYF. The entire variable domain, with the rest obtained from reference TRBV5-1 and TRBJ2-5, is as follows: KAGVTQTPRYLIKTRGQQVTLSCSPISGHRSVSWYQQTPGQGLQFLFEYFSETQRNKGNFPGRFSGRQFSNSRSEMNVSTLELGDSALYLCASSHGQGGETQYFGPGTRLLVL.